This is a list of T cell receptor beta chains from one sample in a study of control samples from healthy donors and cancer patients. Repertoires were generated with immunoSEQ multiplex PCR, while TCRdb's copy carries only in-frame clones and drops some. Here the sample spans approximately 110,000 clones, roughly 92% being singletons. Material for sequencing was blood. These receptors all stem from a woman younger than 30 in good health. Each CDR3 is given with its conserved first and last residue. Each record gives: D gene, clone size, J gene, V gene, CDR3 protein, CDR3 DNA. D genes are given only for firm matches. Clone size appears in some rows only: once, few, many, or a class for an expanded clone.

d_gene: .; abundance: .; j_gene: TRBJ2-1; v_gene: TRBV24-1; CDR3aa: CATSDWGPGYNEQFF; CDR3nt: TGTGCCACCAGTGATTGGGGCCCCGGATACAATGAGCAGTTCTTC
d_gene: .; abundance: .; j_gene: TRBJ2-6; v_gene: TRBV28; CDR3aa: CASSDLDFSGANVLTF; CDR3nt: TGTGCCAGCAGTGACCTCGACTTCTCTGGGGCCAACGTCCTGACTTTC
d_gene: .; abundance: once; j_gene: TRBJ2-7; v_gene: TRBV27; CDR3aa: CASSPHGTTRAYEQYF; CDR3nt: TGTGCCAGCAGTCCCCATGGGACGACGCGAGCCTACGAGCAGTACTTC
d_gene: .; abundance: .; j_gene: TRBJ1-5; v_gene: TRBV28; CDR3aa: CASRSRVGLQPQHF; CDR3nt: TGTGCCAGCAGGTCCCGAGTGGGGCTTCAGCCCCAGCATTTT
d_gene: .; abundance: .; j_gene: TRBJ2-1; v_gene: TRBV11-3; CDR3aa: CASSLRQGRDNEQFF; CDR3nt: TGTGCCAGCAGCCTACGACAGGGGAGGGACAATGAGCAGTTCTTC
d_gene: .; abundance: .; j_gene: TRBJ1-1; v_gene: TRBV3-1/TRBV3-2; CDR3aa: CASSQPGNTEAFF; CDR3nt: TGTGCCAGCAGCCAGCCCGGTAACACTGAAGCTTTCTTT
d_gene: .; abundance: .; j_gene: TRBJ2-7; v_gene: TRBV28; CDR3aa: CASSRAWKQYF; CDR3nt: TGTGCCAGCAGCCGGGCCTGGAAGCAGTACTTC
d_gene: .; abundance: .; j_gene: TRBJ1-2; v_gene: TRBV7-2; CDR3aa: CASSLVGGSAGYTF; CDR3nt: TGTGCCAGCAGCTTAGTTGGGGGATCAGCGGGCTACACCTTC
d_gene: TRBD2; abundance: .; j_gene: TRBJ2-4; v_gene: TRBV3-1/TRBV3-2; CDR3aa: CASSQLAGVDIQYF; CDR3nt: TGTGCCAGCAGCCAACTAGCGGGAGTTGACATTCAGTACTTC
d_gene: TRBD1; abundance: .; j_gene: TRBJ2-3; v_gene: TRBV30; CDR3aa: CAWSKGTGVDTQYF; CDR3nt: TGTGCCTGGAGTAAGGGGACAGGGGTAGATACGCAGTATTTT
d_gene: .; abundance: few; j_gene: TRBJ2-7; v_gene: TRBV4-1; CDR3aa: CASSPPWRGGGYEQYF; CDR3nt: TGCGCCAGCAGCCCTCCCTGGAGGGGAGGCGGCTACGAGCAGTACTTC
d_gene: .; abundance: few; j_gene: TRBJ1-2; v_gene: TRBV7-6; CDR3aa: CASSPSGTAPYGYTF; CDR3nt: TGTGCCAGCAGCCCATCTGGGACGGCACCCTATGGCTACACCTTC
d_gene: TRBD2; abundance: .; j_gene: TRBJ2-5; v_gene: TRBV3-1/TRBV3-2; CDR3aa: CASRPTSGGGQETQYF; CDR3nt: TGTGCCAGCAGACCCACTAGCGGGGGGGGGCAAGAGACCCAGTACTTC
d_gene: .; abundance: .; j_gene: TRBJ2-7; v_gene: TRBV30; CDR3aa: CAWNSVPGSSYEQYF; CDR3nt: TGTGCCTGGAATTCGGTCCCGGGCAGCTCCTACGAGCAGTACTTC
d_gene: .; abundance: .; j_gene: TRBJ2-1; v_gene: TRBV25-1; CDR3aa: CASSEYPNQQFF; CDR3nt: TGTGCCAGCAGTGAATATCCGAATCAGCAGTTCTTC
d_gene: .; abundance: once; j_gene: TRBJ1-4; v_gene: TRBV28; CDR3aa: CASSPAGTWDEKLFF; CDR3nt: TGTGCCAGCAGCCCAGCGGGGACATGGGATGAAAAACTGTTTTTT
d_gene: .; abundance: once; j_gene: TRBJ1-1; v_gene: TRBV3-1/TRBV3-2; CDR3aa: CASSRPARF; CDR3nt: TGTGCCAGCAGCCGACCTGCCCGGTTT